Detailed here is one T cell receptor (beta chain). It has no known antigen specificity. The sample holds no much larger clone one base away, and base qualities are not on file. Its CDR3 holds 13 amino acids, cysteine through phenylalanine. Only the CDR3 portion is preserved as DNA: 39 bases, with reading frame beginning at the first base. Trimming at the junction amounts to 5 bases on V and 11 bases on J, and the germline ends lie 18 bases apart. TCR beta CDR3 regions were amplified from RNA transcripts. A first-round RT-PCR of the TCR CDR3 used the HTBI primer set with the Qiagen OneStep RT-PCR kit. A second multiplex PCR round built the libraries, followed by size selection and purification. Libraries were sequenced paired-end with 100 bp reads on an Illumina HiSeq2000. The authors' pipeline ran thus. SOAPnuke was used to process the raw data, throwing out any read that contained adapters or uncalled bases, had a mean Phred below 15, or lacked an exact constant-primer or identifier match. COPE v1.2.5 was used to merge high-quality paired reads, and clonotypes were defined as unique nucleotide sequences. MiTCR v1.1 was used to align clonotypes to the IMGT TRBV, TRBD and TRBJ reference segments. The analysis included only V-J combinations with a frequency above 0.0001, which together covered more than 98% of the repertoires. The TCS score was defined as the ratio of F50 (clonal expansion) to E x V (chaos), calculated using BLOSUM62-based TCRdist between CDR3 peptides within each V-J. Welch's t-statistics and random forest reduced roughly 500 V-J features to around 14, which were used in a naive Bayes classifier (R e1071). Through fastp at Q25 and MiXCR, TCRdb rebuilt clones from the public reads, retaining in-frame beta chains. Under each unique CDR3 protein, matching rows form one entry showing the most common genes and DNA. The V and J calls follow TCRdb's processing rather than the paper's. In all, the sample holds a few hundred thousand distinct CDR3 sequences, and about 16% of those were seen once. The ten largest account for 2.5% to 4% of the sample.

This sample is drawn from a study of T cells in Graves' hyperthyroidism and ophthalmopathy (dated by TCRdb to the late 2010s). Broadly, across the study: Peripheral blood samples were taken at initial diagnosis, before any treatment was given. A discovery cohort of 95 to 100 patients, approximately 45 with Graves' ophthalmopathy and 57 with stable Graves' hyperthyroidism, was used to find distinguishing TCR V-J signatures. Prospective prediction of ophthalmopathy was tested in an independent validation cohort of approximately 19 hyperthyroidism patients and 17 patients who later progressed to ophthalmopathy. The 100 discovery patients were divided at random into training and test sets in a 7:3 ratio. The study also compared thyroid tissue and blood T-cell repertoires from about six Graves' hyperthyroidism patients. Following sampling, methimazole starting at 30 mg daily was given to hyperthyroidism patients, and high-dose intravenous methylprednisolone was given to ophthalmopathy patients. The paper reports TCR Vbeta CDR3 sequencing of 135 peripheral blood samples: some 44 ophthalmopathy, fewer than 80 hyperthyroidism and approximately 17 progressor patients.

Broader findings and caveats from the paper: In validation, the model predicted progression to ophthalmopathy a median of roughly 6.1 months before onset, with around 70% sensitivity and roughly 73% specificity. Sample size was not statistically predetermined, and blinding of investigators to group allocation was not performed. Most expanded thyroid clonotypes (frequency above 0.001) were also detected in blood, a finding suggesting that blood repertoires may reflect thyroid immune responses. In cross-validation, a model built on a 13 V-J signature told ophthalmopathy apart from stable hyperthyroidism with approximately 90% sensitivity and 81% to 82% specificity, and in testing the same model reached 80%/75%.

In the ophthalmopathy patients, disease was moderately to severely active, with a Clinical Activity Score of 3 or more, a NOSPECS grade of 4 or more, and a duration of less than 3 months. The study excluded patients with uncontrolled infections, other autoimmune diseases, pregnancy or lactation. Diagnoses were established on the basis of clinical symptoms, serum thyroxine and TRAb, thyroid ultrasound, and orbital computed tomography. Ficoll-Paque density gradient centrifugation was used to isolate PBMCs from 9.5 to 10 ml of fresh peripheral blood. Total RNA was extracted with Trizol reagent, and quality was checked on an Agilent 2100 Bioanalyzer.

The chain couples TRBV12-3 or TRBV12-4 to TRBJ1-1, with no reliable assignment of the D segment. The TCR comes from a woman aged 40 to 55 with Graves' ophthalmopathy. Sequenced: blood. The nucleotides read TGTGCCAGCAGTATATTGACACCCCTCGGGGCTTTCTTT. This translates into CASSILTPLGAFF.